Below, 3 T cell receptor beta chains from the same sample are listed, as sequenced in a study of CD8 T cells in Susac syndrome. Roughly 0.45 to 1 ug RNA was reverse transcribed with random hexamers. TCRdb redid the calling of the immunoSEQ multiplex PCR reads with MiXCR, one entry per CDR3 protein. The profile covers more than 85,000 distinct CDR3 sequences, with about 96% appearing a single time and 0.096% taken by the ten largest. Sequences were obtained from CD4+ T cells from PBMCs. These TCRs come from a human donor in good health.

The chain uses TRBV7-9 and TRBJ2-7; weak D call: TRBD2 (6 bases). This CDR3 has 15 residues. V was pared by 4 bases and J by 1 base, with 14 bases between. Looked up from germline, CDR1 is SEHNR and CDR2 is FQNEAQ (reference sequence). The CDR3 bases are TGTGCCAGCAGCTCAACGGGACTCTTATCCTACGAGCAGTACTTC. This codes for CASSSTGLLSYEQYF.

The rearrangement uses TRBV12-3 or TRBV12-4 and TRBJ1-5; D uncertain. CDR3 length equals 13 residues. V gave up 5 bases and J gave up 8 bases, with 13 bases separating them. CDR3 loop: CASSPGRSEPQHF. The CDR3 nucleotides are TGTGCCAGCAGTCCCGGACGTTCGGAGCCCCAGCATTTT.

The rearrangement uses TRBV12-3 or TRBV12-4 and TRBJ2-1; 9 nucleotides agree with TRBD2. This CDR3 spans 15 amino acids. V was clipped by 7 bases and J by 6 bases; unmatched bases: 10. The CDR3 coding sequence is TGTGCCAGCACCATCTTTCGCGGGGGGGCCAATGAGCAGTTCTTC. Protein sequence: CASTIFRGGANEQFF.